This TCR beta chain was profiled in a study of cytomegalovirus exposure and HLA in healthy donors. PCR involved 60 Vbeta and 13 Jbeta primers. Data came from immunoSEQ multiplex PCR; TCRdb stores just in-frame clones and leaves some out. The sample includes about 130,000 clones, roughly 10% seen only once; the top ten take less than 2%. The sample taken for sequencing was PBMCs. The origin of this receptor is a man in his forties or fifties in good health and CMV-seronegative.

In DNA form, the CDR3 reads TGTGCCAGCAGCTTGGGGAAGGGACTTCAACAAGAGACCCAGTACTTC. Protein: CASSLGKGLQQETQYF. The chain is built from TRBV11-3 and TRBJ2-5, with D tentatively TRBD2 (6 bases). CDR1 and CDR2 (germline): SGHNT, YENEEA. This CDR3 has 16 residues. Trimming removed 3 bases at V and 2 bases at J, with 16 bases between.